This TCR beta chain was sequenced in a study of identical twins. The study, taken as a whole, reports: Partly confounded zero-insertion analyses could result from invariant MAIT and iNKT cells. Models underestimated TCR alpha sharing (out-of-frame) in monozygotic twins.

This clonotype was seen more than once but under ten times. Antigen specificity is unknown. After template switching added a universal primer site, the resulting cDNA carried unique molecular identifiers. Via MiXCR, TCRdb re-called the 5' RACE reads, giving one row per CDR3 protein. The table lists 1,800,000 or so distinct CDR3 sequences, around 29% of them singletons, with around 0.3% in the top ten. Each donor was a healthy Caucasian. The receptor's source is a newborn girl in good health. Sequencing was performed on cord blood.

CDR3 sequence reads: CASSIRQVYSNQPQHF. The CDR3 region has the DNA TGTGCCAGCAGCATTCGACAGGTATATAGCAATCAGCCCCAGCATTTT. This chain links TRBV21-1 with TRBJ1-5; the D segment call TRBD1 is taken from the table without a DNA check. TRBV21-1 is a pseudogene. CDR3 size: 16 residues.